This TCR beta chain was profiled in a study of blood T cell repertoires in COVID-19. Study background: COVID-19 samples collected from the United States, Italy and Spain covered acute and convalescent phases.

V was cut by 4 bases and J by 0 bases, with 9 bases left in between. This CDR3 region has 14 residues. Germline CDR1 reads SGHNT; CDR2 reads YYREEE (reference sequence). Using immunoSEQ multiplex PCR, the repertoire was profiled, and TCRdb retains in-frame clones only, with some absent. There are fewer than 150,000 clones in the sample; around four fifths occur only once, and around 18% lies in the top ten. This clone was seen only a few times. The sequencing input was peripheral blood. The rearrangement links TRBV5-4 to TRBJ2-3; no clear D gene. This TCR was sampled from an elderly man with acute or convalescent COVID-19. The CDR3 DNA follows: TGTGCCAGCAGCCGGGTATCCAGCACAGATACGCAGTATTTT. It yields the protein CASSRVSSTDTQYF.